This T cell receptor (beta chain) is from a study of blood T cell repertoires in COVID-19. Study details: Both acute and convalescent COVID-19 samples were obtained from the United States, Italy and Spain. In each case, the material was cDNA or gDNA derived from T cells, B-cell-depleted T cells, or PBMCs.

Methods used by the authors: Nucleated cell number was recorded as an estimate derived from reference gene primer amplification. Clones were sequenced by immunoSEQ multiplex PCR, and TCRdb holds only the in-frame ones, with some missing. The DNA gave D and trimming, while V, J and clone size come from that table. The table includes around 210,000 clones, roughly 85% detected once. Trimming took 4 bases from V and 7 from J, leaving 11 bases between them. CDR3 size: 13 residues. Germline V gene lookup returns CDR1 MRHNA and CDR2 SNTAGT. This clonotype was obtained from a man in his forties or fifties with COVID-19, enrolled during active disease. The V call is TRBV6-4, the J call TRBJ1-5; D perhaps matches TRBD1 (6 bases). What was sequenced was peripheral blood. The CDR3 loop is CASSGGLGQPQHF. The CDR3 DNA reads TGTGCCAGCAGTGGGGGGCTGGGCCAGCCCCAGCATTTT.